The source of this T cell receptor beta chain is a study of post-analysis software for immune sequencing data. Study context: Included courses were relapsing-remitting and secondary progressive multiple sclerosis; progressive-relapsing multiple sclerosis was also included. Study outcomes and limitations: Samples from one preparation batch, clustered by F measure, grouped strongly together. Comparison of patients with controls showed five TRBV segments more frequent in patients, TRBV5-6, TRBV5-1 and TRBV20-1 among them. In multiple sclerosis, normalized Chao1 diversity was significantly below that of controls.

The germline gives CDR1 SEHNR, CDR2 FQNEAQ (reference sequence). This CDR3 is built from 14 residues. The V end lost 6 bases, the J end lost 4 bases, and 16 bases lay between the germline ends. Libraries were made from TCR beta cDNA, and they carried unique molecular identifiers. A population of about 0.9 to 10 million T cells gave rise to roughly 0.5 million cDNA molecules. TCRdb called the PCR reads again in MiXCR, with one record for every CDR3 protein. The sample lists 740,000 or so distinct CDR3 sequences; approximately 50% were seen once. This clonotype has just a few counts. The antigen remains undetermined.

Sequencing was carried out using blood. The rearrangement uses TRBV7-9 and TRBJ2-7, with TRBD1 as a possible D gene (5 bases). The receptor was derived from a girl aged 10-17 years with multiple sclerosis. CDR3 sequence reads: CASRLGPEYYEQYF. For the CDR3, the DNA is TGTGCCAGCAGACTGGGGCCAGAGTATTACGAGCAGTACTTC.